This passage covers 4 T cell receptor beta chains from one sample sequenced in a study of T cells after yellow fever vaccination. TCRdb ran MiXCR on the 5' RACE reads and lists one entry per CDR3 protein. In the table there are around 88,000 distinct CDR3 sequences, about 14% of which are singletons. This sample comprised CD8+ T cells not binding an NS4B(214-222) dextramer, sorted from PBMCs, obtained around 3 weeks after the first yellow fever vaccination. These receptors all stem from a man younger than 35 who received the YFV17D yellow fever vaccine.

This clonotype was counted between two and nine times. The chain employs TRBV11-2 and TRBJ2-4, with 9 bases that match TRBD1. V lost 1 base, J lost 12 bases, and 4 bases stayed unmatched. The CDR3 contains 13 residues. CDR1 SGHAT and CDR2 FQNNGV come from the germline V gene. CDR3 residues: CASSLVTGGNQYF. Written as DNA, the CDR3 is TGTGCCAGCAGCTTAGTAACAGGGGGCAATCAGTACTTC.

The chain couples TRBV4-2 to TRBJ1-1; D is unresolved. The ends were cut back, 1 base at V and 0 bases at J, with 9 bases in the middle. The germline CDR1 and CDR2 sequences are LGHNA and YNFKEQ. The CDR3 spans 15 residues. This CDR3 is CASSQGGDLNTEAFF. In DNA, the CDR3 is TGTGCCAGCAGCCAAGGGGGAGACTTGAACACTGAAGCTTTCTTT.

The chain carries TRBV10-2 and TRBJ2-3; D remains unclear. This CDR3 comprises 13 residues. V lost 2 bases and J 10 bases, leaving 13 bases between the germline ends. Germline CDR1 and CDR2: WSHSY and SAAADI. The CDR3 nucleotides read TGCGCCAGCAGTGAGGACCAGCGCTTTTCGCAGTATTTT. It specifies CASSEDQRFSQYF.

V is TRBV13 and J is TRBJ2-2; the D gene could be TRBD1 or TRBD2 (5 bases each). CDR1 is PRHDT and CDR2 is FYEKMQ in the germline V gene (reference sequence). This CDR3 is 13 amino acids long. Trimming removed 3 bases from V and 4 bases from J, with 6 bases in between. DNA for the CDR3: TGTGCCAGCAGCTTGAGGGGCACCGGGGAGCTGTTTTTT. Residues: CASSLRGTGELFF.